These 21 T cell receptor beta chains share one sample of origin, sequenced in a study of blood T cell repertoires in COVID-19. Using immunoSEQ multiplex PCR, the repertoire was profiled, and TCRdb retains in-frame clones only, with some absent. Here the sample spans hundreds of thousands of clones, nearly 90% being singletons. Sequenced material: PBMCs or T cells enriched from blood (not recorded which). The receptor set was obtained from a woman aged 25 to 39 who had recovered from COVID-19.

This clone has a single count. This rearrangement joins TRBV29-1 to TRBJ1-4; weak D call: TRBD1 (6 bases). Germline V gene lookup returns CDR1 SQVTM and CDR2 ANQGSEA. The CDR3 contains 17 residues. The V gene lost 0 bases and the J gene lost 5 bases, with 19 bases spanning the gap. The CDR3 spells CSVEDPLGPGDNEKLFF. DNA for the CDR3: TGCAGCGTTGAAGATCCTTTAGGGCCAGGGGACAATGAAAAACTGTTTTTT.

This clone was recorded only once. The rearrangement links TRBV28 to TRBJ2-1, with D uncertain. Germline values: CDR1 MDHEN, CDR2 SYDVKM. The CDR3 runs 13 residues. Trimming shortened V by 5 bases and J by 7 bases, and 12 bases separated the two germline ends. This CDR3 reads CASSPSLVNEQFF. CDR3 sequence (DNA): TGTGCCAGCAGTCCCAGTTTGGTGAATGAGCAGTTCTTC.

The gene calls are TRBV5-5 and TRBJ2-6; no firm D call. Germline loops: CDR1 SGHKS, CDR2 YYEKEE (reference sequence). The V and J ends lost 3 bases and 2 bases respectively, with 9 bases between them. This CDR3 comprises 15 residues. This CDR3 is CASSYMSTGANVLTF. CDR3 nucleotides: TGTGCCAGCAGCTATATGAGCACTGGGGCCAACGTCCTGACTTTC.

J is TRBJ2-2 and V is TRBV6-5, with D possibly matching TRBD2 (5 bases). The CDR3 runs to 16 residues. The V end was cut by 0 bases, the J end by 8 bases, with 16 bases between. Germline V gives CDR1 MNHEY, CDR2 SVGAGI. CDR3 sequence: CASSYSIGSGRGELFF. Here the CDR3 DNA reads TGTGCCAGCAGTTACTCGATAGGTAGTGGGAGAGGGGAGCTGTTTTTT.

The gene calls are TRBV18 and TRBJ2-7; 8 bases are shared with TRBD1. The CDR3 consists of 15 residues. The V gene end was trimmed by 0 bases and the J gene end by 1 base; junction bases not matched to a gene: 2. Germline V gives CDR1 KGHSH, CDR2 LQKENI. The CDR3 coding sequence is TGTGCCAGCTCACCACCGACAGGGGCATCCTACGAGCAGTACTTC. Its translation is CASSPPTGASYEQYF.

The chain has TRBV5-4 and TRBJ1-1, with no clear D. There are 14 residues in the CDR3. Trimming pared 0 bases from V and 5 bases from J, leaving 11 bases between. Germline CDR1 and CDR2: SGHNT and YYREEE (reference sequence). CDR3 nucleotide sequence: TGTGCCAGCAGCTTGGGGAGCCAGAAAACTGAAGCTTTCTTT. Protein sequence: CASSLGSQKTEAFF.

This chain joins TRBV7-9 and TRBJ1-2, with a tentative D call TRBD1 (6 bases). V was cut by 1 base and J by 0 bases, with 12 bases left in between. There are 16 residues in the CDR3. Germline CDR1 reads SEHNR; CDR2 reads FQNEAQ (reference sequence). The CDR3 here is CASSLEIDRPNYGYTF. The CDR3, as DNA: TGTGCCAGCAGCTTAGAGATCGACAGGCCTAACTATGGCTACACCTTC.

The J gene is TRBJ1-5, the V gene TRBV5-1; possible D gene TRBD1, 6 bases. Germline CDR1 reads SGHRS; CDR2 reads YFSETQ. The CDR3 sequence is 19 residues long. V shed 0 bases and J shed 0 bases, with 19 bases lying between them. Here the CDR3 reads CASSLGVGRGHYSNQPQHF. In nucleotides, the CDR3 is TGCGCCAGCAGCTTGGGAGTGGGACGGGGACATTATAGCAATCAGCCCCAGCATTTT.

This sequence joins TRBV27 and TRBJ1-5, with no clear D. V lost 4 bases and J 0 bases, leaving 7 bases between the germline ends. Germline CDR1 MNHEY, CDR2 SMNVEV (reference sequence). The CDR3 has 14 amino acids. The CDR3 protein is CASSSQDSNQPQHF. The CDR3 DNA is TGTGCCAGCAGTTCCCAGGATAGCAATCAGCCCCAGCATTTT.

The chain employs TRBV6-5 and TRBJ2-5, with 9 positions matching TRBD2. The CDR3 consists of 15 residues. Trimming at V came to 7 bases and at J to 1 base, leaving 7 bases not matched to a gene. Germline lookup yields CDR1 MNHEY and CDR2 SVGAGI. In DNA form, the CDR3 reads TGTGCCAGCATTGGGGGGCGGGAGGGCCAAGAGACCCAGTACTTC. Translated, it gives CASIGGREGQETQYF.

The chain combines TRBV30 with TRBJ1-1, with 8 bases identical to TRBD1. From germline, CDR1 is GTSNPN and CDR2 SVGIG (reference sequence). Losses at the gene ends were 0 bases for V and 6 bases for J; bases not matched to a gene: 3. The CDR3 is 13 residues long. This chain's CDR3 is CAWSVRDRSEAFF. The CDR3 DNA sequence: TGTGCCTGGAGTGTAAGGGACAGGTCTGAAGCTTTCTTT.

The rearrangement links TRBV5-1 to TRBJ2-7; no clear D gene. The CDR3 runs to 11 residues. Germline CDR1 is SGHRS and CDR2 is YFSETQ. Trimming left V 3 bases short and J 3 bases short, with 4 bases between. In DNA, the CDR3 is TGCGCCAGCAGCTCCATCTACGAGCAGTACTTC. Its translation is CASSSIYEQYF.

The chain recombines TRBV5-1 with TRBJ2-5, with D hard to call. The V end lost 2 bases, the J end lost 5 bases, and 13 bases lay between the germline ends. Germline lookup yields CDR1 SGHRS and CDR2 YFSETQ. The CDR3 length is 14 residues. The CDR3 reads CASSLMGQAETQYF. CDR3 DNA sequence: TGCGCCAGCAGCTTAATGGGTCAGGCGGAGACCCAGTACTTC.

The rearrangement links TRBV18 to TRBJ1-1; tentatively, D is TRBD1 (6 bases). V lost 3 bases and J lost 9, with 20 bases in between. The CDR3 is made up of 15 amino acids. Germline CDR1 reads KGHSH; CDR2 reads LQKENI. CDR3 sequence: CASSPLLGQTFQAFF. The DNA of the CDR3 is TGTGCCAGCTCACCGCTGTTAGGACAGACCTTTCAAGCTTTCTTT.

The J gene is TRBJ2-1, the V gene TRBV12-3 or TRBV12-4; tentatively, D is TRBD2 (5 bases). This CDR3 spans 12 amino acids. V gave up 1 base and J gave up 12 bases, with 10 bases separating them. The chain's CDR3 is CASSLVSGRQFF. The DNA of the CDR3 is TGTGCCAGCAGTTTAGTCTCGGGAAGGCAGTTCTTC.

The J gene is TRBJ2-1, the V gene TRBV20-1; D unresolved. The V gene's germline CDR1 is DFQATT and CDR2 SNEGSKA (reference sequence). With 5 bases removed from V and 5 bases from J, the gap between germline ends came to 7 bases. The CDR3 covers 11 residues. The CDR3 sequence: CSADKNNEQFF. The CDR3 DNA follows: TGCAGTGCTGACAAAAACAATGAGCAGTTCTTC.

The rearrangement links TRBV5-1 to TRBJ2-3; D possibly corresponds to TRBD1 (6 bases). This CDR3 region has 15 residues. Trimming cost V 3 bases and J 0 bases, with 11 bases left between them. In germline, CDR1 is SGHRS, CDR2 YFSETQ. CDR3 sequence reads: CASSSGEMSTDTQYF. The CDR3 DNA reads TGCGCCAGCAGCTCAGGGGAAATGAGCACAGATACGCAGTATTTT.

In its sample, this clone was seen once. CDR3 nucleotides: TGTGCCAGCTCACCAGACAGGGGGCGAGGCTACACCTTC. Its protein is CASSPDRGRGYTF. This chain links TRBV18 with TRBJ1-2; 10 nucleotides match TRBD1. This CDR3 contains 13 residues. From germline, CDR1 is KGHSH and CDR2 LQKENI. The J segment lost 8 bases and the V segment lost 2 bases, leaving 2 bases of the junction unmatched. The full variable domain, with the rest looked up from reference TRBV18 and TRBJ1-2, is NAGVMQNPRHLVRRRGQEARLRCSPMKGHSHVYWYRQLPEEGLKFMVYLQKENIIDESGMPKERFSAEFPKEGPSILRIQQVVRGDSAAYFCASSPDRGRGYTFGSGTRLTVV.

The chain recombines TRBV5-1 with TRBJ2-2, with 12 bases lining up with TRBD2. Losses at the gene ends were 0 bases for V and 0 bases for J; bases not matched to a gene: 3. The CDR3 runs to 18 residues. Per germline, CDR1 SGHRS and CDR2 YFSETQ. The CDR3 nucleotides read TGCGCCAGCAGCTTGGATGCTAGCGGGAGGGCGAACACCGGGGAGCTGTTTTTT. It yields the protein CASSLDASGRANTGELFF.

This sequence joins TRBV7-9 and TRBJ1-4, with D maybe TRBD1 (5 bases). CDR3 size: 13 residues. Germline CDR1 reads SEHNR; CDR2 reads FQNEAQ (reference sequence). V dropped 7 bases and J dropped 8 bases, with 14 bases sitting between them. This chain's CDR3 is CASKVAGREKLFF. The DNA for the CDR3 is TGTGCCAGCAAAGTGGCAGGGAGGGAAAAACTGTTTTTT.

CDR3 bases: TGTGCCAGCAGCTCACAATCTAGCGGGAGATGGTTGGGGTCCTACGAGCAGTACTTC. This encodes CASSSQSSGRWLGSYEQYF. J is TRBJ2-7 and V is TRBV7-2; 10 nucleotides align to TRBD2. The junction had 16 bases not matched to a gene; V was cut back by 4 bases and J by 1 base. Germline V gene lookup returns CDR1 SGHTA and CDR2 FQGNSA. The CDR3 has 19 amino acids.